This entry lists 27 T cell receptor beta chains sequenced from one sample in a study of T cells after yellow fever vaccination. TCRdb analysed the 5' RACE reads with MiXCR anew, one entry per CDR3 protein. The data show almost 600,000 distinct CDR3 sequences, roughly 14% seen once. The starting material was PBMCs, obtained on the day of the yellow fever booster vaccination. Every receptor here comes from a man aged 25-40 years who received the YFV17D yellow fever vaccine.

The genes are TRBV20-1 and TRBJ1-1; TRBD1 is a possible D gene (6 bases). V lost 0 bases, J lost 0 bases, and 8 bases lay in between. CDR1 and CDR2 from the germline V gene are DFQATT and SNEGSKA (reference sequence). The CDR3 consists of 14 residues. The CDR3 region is CSARDRGMNTEAFF. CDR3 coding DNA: TGCAGTGCTAGAGATAGGGGGATGAACACTGAAGCTTTCTTT.

CDR3 region: CASSPITLAALSYNEQFF. For the CDR3, the DNA is TGTGCCAGCAGCCCAATAACCCTAGCGGCACTATCCTACAATGAGCAGTTCTTC. The rearrangement joins TRBV6-1 to TRBJ2-1; 7 nucleotides align to TRBD2. This CDR3 comprises 18 residues. CDR1 is MNHNS, CDR2 SASEGT, per germline. V was pared by 6 bases and J by 1 base, with 15 bases of the junction left unmatched.

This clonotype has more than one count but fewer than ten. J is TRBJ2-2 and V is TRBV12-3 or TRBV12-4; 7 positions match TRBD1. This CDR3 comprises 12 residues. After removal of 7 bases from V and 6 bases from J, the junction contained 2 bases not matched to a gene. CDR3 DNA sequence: TGTGCCAGCAACCAGGGGGCCGGGGAGCTGTTTTTT. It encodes CASNQGAGELFF.

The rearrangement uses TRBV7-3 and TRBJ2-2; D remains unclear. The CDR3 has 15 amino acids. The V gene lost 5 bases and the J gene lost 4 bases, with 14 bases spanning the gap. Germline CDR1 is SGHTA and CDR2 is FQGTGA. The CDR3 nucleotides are TGTGCCAGCAGCCCCGGAGCGCCATTCACCGGGGAGCTGTTTTTT. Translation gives CASSPGAPFTGELFF.

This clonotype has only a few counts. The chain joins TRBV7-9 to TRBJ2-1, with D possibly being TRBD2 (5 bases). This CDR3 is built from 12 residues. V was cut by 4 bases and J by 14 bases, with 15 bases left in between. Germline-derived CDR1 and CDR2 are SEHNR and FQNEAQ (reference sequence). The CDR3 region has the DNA TGTGCCAGCAGCTCCCGGGATCCCCGCAAGTTCTTC. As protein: CASSSRDPRKFF.

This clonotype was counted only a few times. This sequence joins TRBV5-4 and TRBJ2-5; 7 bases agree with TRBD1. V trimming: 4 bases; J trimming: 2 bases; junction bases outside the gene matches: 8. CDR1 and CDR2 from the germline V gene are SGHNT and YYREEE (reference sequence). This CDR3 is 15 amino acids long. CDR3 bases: TGTGCCAGCAGCCCCAGGGGGTCTAGACAAGAGACCCAGTACTTC. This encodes CASSPRGSRQETQYF.

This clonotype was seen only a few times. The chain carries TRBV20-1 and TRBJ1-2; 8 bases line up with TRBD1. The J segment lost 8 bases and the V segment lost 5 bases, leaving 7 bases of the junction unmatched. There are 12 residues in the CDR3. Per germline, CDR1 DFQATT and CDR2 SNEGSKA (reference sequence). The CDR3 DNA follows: TGCAGTGCTTGGGAACAGGGGGAGGGCTACACCTTC. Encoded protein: CSAWEQGEGYTF.

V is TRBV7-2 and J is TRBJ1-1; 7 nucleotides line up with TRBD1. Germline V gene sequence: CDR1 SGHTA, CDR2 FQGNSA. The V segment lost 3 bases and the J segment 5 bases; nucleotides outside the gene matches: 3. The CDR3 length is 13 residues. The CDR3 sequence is CASSFQTGTEAFF. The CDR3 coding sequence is TGTGCCAGCAGCTTCCAGACAGGGACTGAAGCTTTCTTT.

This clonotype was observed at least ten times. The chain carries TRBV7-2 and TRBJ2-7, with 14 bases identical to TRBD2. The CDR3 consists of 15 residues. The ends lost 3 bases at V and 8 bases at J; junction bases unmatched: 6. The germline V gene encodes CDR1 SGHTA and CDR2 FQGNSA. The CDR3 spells CASSLGLAGVRQQYF. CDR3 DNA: TGTGCCAGCAGCTTGGGACTAGCGGGAGTGAGGCAGCAGTACTTC.

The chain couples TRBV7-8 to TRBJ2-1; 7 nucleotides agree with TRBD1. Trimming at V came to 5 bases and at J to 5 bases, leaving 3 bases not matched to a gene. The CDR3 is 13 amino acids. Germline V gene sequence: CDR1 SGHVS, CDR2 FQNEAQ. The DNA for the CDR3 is TGTGCCAGCAGCATTACAGGGGACAATGAGCAGTTCTTC. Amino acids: CASSITGDNEQFF.

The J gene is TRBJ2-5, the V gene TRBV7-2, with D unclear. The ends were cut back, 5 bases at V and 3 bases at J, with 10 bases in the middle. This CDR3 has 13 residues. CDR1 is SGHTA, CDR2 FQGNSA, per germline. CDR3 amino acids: CASSPYLEETQYF. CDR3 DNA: TGTGCCAGCAGCCCCTACTTAGAAGAGACCCAGTACTTC.

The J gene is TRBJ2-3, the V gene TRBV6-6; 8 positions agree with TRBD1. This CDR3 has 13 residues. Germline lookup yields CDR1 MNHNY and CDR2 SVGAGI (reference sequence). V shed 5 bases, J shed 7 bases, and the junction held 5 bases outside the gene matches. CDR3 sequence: CASSPGQANTQYF. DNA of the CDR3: TGTGCCAGCAGTCCGGGACAGGCCAATACGCAGTATTTT.

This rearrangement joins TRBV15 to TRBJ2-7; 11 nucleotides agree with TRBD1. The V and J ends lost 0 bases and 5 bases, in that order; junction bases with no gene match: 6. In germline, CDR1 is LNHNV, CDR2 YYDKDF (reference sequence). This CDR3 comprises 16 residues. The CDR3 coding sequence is TGTGCCACCAGCAGAGATCCGGGACAGGGGGGTAACGAGCAGTACTTC. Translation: CATSRDPGQGGNEQYF.

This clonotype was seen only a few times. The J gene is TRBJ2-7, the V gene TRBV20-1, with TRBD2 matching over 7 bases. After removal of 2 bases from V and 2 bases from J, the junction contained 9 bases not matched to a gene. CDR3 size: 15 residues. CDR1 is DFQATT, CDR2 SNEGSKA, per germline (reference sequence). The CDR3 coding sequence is TGCAGTGCTAGAAGTTTGTCTAGCGGTACCTACGAGCAGTACTTC. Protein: CSARSLSSGTYEQYF.

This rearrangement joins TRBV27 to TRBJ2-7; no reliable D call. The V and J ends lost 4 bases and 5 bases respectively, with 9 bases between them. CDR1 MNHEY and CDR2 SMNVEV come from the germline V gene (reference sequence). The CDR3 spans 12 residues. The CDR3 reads CASSSFHDEQYF. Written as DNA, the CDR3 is TGTGCCAGCAGTTCCTTCCACGACGAGCAGTACTTC.

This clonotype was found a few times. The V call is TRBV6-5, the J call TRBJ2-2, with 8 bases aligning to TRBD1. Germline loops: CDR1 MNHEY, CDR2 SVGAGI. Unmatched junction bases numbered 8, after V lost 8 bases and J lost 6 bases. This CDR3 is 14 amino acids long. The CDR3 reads CASQLDRVAGELFF. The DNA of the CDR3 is TGTGCCAGCCAATTGGACAGGGTGGCCGGGGAGCTGTTTTTT.

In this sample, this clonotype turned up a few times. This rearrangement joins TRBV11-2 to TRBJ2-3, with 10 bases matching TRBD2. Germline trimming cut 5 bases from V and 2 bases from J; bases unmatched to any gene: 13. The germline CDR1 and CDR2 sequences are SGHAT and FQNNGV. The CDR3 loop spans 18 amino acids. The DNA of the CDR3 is TGTGCCAGCAGCAAGGGGCTAGCGGGAGTTTTCCCCACAGATACGCAGTATTTT. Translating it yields CASSKGLAGVFPTDTQYF.

CDR3 residues: CAIRLGLAGGPNTGELFF. In DNA, the CDR3 is TGTGCCATCCGGTTAGGACTAGCGGGAGGGCCGAACACCGGGGAGCTGTTTTTT. The V call is TRBV10-3, the J call TRBJ2-2; TRBD2 matches 15 bases. Per germline, CDR1 ENHRY and CDR2 SYGVKD. V shed 8 bases, J shed 0 bases, and the junction held 7 bases outside the gene matches. The CDR3 covers 18 residues.

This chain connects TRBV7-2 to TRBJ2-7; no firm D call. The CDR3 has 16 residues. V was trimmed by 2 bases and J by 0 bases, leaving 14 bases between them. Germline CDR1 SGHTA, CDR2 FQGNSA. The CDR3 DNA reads TGTGCCAGCAGCTTATTGGGCACTACCCGCTCCTACGAGCAGTACTTC. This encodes CASSLLGTTRSYEQYF.

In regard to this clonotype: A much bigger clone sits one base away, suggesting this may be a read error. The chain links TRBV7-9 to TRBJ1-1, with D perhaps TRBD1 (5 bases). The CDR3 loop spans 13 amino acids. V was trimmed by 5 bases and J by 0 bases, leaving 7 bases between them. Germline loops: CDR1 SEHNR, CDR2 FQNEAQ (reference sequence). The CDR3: CASSRGVNTEAFF. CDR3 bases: TGTGCCAGCAGCCGAGGGGTGAACACTGAAGCTTTCTTT.

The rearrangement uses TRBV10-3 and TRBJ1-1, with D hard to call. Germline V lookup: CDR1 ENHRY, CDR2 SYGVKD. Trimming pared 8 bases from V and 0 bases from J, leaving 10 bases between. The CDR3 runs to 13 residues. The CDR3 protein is CAIAAGMNTEAFF. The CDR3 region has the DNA TGTGCCATCGCGGCCGGGATGAACACTGAAGCTTTCTTT.

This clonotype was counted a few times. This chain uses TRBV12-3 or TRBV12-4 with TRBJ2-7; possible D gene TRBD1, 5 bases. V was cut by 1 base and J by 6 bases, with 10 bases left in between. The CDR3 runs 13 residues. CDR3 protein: CASSLVLGREQYF. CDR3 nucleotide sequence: TGTGCCAGCAGTTTAGTCCTGGGGCGCGAGCAGTACTTC.

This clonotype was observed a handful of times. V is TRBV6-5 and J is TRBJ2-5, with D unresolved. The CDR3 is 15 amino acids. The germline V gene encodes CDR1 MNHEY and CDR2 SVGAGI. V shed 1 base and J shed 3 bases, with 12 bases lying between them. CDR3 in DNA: TGTGCCAGCAGTTACTTGAAGCACTCTAAAGAGACCCAGTACTTC. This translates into CASSYLKHSKETQYF.

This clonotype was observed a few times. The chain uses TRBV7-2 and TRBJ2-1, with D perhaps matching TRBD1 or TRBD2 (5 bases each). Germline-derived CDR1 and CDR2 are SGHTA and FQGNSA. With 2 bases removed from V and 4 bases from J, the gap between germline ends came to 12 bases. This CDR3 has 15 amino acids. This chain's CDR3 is CASSLLEGPYNEQFF. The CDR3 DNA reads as TGTGCCAGCAGCTTACTCGAGGGACCTTACAATGAGCAGTTCTTC.

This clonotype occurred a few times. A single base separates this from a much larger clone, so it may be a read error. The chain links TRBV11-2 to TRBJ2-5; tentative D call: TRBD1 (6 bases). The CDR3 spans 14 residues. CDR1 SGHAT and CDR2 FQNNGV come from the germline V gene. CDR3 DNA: TGTGCCAGCAGGCACAGGGCCGGGACGGAGACCAAGTACTTC. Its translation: CASRHRAGTETKYF. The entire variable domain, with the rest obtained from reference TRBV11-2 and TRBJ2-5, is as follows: EAGVAQSPRYKIIEKRQSVAFWCNPISGHATLYWYQQILGQGPKLLIQFQNNGVVDDSQLPKDRFSAERLKGVDSTLKIQPAKLEDSAVYLCASRHRAGTETKYFGPGTRLLVL.

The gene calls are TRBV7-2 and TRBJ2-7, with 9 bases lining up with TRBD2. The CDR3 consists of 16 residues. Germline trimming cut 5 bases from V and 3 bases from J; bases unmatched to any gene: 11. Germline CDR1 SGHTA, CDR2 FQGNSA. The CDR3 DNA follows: TGTGCCAGCAGCCCATTTTTGGGACTAGCTAGCTACGAGCAGTACTTC. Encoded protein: CASSPFLGLASYEQYF.

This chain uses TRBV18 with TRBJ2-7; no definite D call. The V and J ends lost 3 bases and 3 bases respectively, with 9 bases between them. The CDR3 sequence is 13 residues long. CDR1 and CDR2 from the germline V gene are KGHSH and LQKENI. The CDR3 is CASSPGDVYEQYF. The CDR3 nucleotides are TGTGCCAGCTCACCTGGGGATGTCTACGAGCAGTACTTC.